These 4 T cell receptor beta chains came from one sample sequenced in a study of T cell clones after liver transplantation (dated by TCRdb to between 2018 and 2021). Receptor amplification or capture employed the immunoSEQ multiplex PCR assay. Here the immuneACCESS table is served through TCRdb, limited to in-frame sequences with V and J called. Missing clones are a known gap in these copies; in checked studies unresolved V genes cover under half, and the rest lacks a known reason. This sample lists 50,000 to 60,000 clones; 70% were detected once. 2.8% of the sample rests with the top ten. The input for sequencing was CD4+ T cells from blood, taken at the approximately 15-month timepoint. Receptors originate from a human patient who received a liver transplant. In patients who had a transplant, some T cells may come from the graft donor.

This rearrangement joins TRBV7-2 to TRBJ1-6; 7 bases are a match to TRBD1. Germline CDR1 is SGHTA and CDR2 is FQGNSA. This CDR3 has 18 residues. Trimming removed 5 bases from V and 0 bases from J; junction bases left unmatched: 10. The CDR3, as DNA: TGTGCCAGCAGCACCACTCGGACAGGTTTCTCCTATAATTCACCCCTCCACTTT. It is translated as CASSTTRTGFSYNSPLHF. Looking up the rest from reference TRBV7-2 and TRBJ1-6 gives the full variable domain: GAGVSQSPSNKVTEKGKDVELRCDPISGHTALYWYRQSLGQGLEFLIYFQGNSAPDKSGLPSDRFSAERTGGSVSTLTIQRTQQEDSAVYLCASSTTRTGFSYNSPLHFGNGTRLTVT.

J is TRBJ2-3 and V is TRBV30, with TRBD2 as a possible D gene (6 bases). V was cut by 1 base and J by 8 bases, with 13 bases left in between. Looked up from germline, CDR1 is GTSNPN and CDR2 is SVGIG (reference sequence). The CDR3 runs to 13 residues. CDR3 sequence reads: CAWSADRAGTQYF. As DNA, the CDR3 is TGTGCCTGGAGTGCCGATAGAGCGGGTACGCAGTATTTT.

The DNA of the CDR3 is TGTGCCATCAGTGCGTCGGGACCCACAGATACGCAGTATTTT. It yields the protein CAISASGPTDTQYF. The chain employs TRBV10-3 and TRBJ2-3; the D gene could be TRBD1 or TRBD2 (5 bases each). Germline V gene sequence: CDR1 ENHRY, CDR2 SYGVKD. This CDR3 contains 14 residues. Between the trimmed V and J ends, which lost 4 bases and 2 bases, there was a span of 10 bases.

The chain uses TRBV6-6 and TRBJ1-1; D remains ambiguous. Per the germline V gene, CDR1 is MNHNY and CDR2 is SVGAGI (reference sequence). This CDR3 comprises 13 residues. Trimming stripped 8 bases from V and 0 bases from J, with 10 bases between. CDR3 sequence reads: CASEETMNTEAFF. The CDR3 nucleotides are TGTGCCAGCGAAGAGACTATGAACACTGAAGCTTTCTTT.